Listed below are T cell receptor beta chains from one sample, sequenced in a study of blood T cell repertoires in COVID-19. Some clones are missing from TCRdb's copy, which holds only in-frame ones; the method was immunoSEQ multiplex PCR. The sample holds about 300,000 clones, approximately 85% seen once. The sample consisted of PBMCs or T cells enriched from blood (not recorded which). The receptors were gathered from a man aged 30-40 years who had recovered from COVID-19. Each CDR3 is given with its conserved first and last residue. Fields, in order: clone size, V gene, D gene, J gene, CDR3 protein, CDR3 DNA. D genes are given only for firm matches. The size of a clone is reported for some rows only, either as once, few or many, or as a class for expanded clones.

>-|TRBV4-1|TRBD1|TRBJ1-2
CASSQDPGQAGYGYTF
TGCGCCAGCAGCCAAGACCCGGGACAGGCCGGCTATGGCTACACCTTC
>-|TRBV25-1|TRBD1|TRBJ2-7
CASSAQDRVPYEQYF
TGTGCCAGCAGTGCCCAGGACAGGGTCCCCTACGAGCAGTACTTC
>-|TRBV19|TRBD1|TRBJ1-2
CASKGGKGWDRSYGYTF
TGTGCCAGTAAAGGGGGTAAGGGCTGGGACAGATCCTATGGCTACACCTTC
>-|TRBV30|-|TRBJ1-1
CAWNYPQGGYIEAFF
TGTGCCTGGAATTACCCACAGGGTGGCTATATTGAAGCTTTCTTT
>-|TRBV19|TRBD1|TRBJ1-2
CASSFGQGDYGYTF
TGTGCCAGTAGTTTTGGACAGGGTGACTATGGCTACACCTTC
>-|TRBV25-1|TRBD1|TRBJ1-1
CASSAGQANTEAFF
TGTGCCAGCAGCGCGGGACAGGCGAACACTGAAGCTTTCTTT
>-|TRBV9|-|TRBJ2-3
CASSVAGAIDTQYF
TGTGCCAGCAGCGTGGCGGGGGCCATAGATACGCAGTATTTT
>-|TRBV5-1|TRBD1|TRBJ1-1
CASSQGQVRTEAFF
TGCGCCAGCAGCCAAGGACAGGTTAGGACTGAAGCTTTCTTT
>-|TRBV7-2|-|TRBJ2-7
CASSFVRGDDEQYF
TGTGCCAGCAGCTTCGTTCGCGGGGACGACGAGCAGTACTTC
>-|TRBV20-1|-|TRBJ2-7
CSASVNSYEQYF
TGCAGTGCTAGTGTCAACTCCTACGAGCAGTACTTC
>-|TRBV7-9|TRBD1|TRBJ1-2
CASSLPGQGLHGYTF
TGTGCCAGCAGCTTACCGGGACAGGGGCTCCATGGCTACACCTTC
>-|TRBV11-2|TRBD1|TRBJ1-3
CASSYRGSGNTIYF
TGTGCCAGCAGCTACAGGGGTTCTGGAAACACCATATATTTT
>-|TRBV27|TRBD1|TRBJ1-2
CASSRTGTDNYGYTF
TGTGCCAGCAGTCGCACCGGGACAGATAACTATGGCTACACCTTC
>-|TRBV5-1|TRBD1|TRBJ1-2
CASSSRTGYGYTF
TGCGCCAGCAGCTCCCGGACAGGCTATGGCTACACCTTC
>-|TRBV5-1|TRBD1|TRBJ2-7
CASSLGTGVYEQYF
TGCGCCAGCAGCTTAGGGACAGGAGTCTACGAGCAGTACTTC
>once|TRBV7-2|-|TRBJ1-6
CASSFKGDNSPLHF
TGTGCCAGCAGCTTCAAGGGGGATAATTCACCCCTCCACTTT
>-|TRBV6-5|TRBD1|TRBJ2-2
CASGRTGDTGELFF
TGTGCCAGCGGACGGACAGGTGACACCGGGGAGCTGTTTTTT
>-|TRBV5-1|TRBD2|TRBJ2-3
CASSSLPGTSNTDTQYF
TGCGCCAGCAGCTCCTTACCCGGGACTAGCAACACAGATACGCAGTATTTT
>-|TRBV5-6|TRBD1|TRBJ1-5
CASSLNPRRRGRLQPQHF
TGTGCCAGCAGCTTGAACCCCCGCCGAAGGGGGCGGCTTCAGCCCCAGCATTTT
>-|TRBV10-3|-|TRBJ1-2
CAIGDRTNYGYTF
TGTGCCATTGGAGACAGAACTAACTATGGCTACACCTTC
>-|TRBV4-2|TRBD1|TRBJ1-2
CASSQDRGNYGYTF
TGTGCCAGCAGCCAAGACAGGGGGAACTATGGCTACACCTTC
>-|TRBV19|-|TRBJ2-7
CASSINRNYEQYF
TGTGCCAGTAGTATCAACAGGAACTACGAGCAGTACTTC
>once|TRBV6-5|-|TRBJ2-1
CASSYLTGFRNEQFF
TGTGCCAGCAGTTACCTGACAGGTTTCCGCAATGAGCAGTTCTTC
>-|TRBV7-7|-|TRBJ2-5
CASSLALRSFRQETQYF
TGTGCTAGCAGCTTAGCGCTAAGGAGCTTTCGGCAAGAGACCCAGTACTTC
>-|TRBV6-1|-|TRBJ1-4
CASSEQGRTEKLFF
TGTGCCAGCAGTGAGCAGGGAAGGACTGAAAAACTGTTTTTT
>-|TRBV4-2|TRBD1|TRBJ1-1
CASSPTDRGKNTEAFF
TGTGCCAGCAGCCCCACCGACAGGGGGAAGAACACTGAAGCTTTCTTT
>once|TRBV7-6|-|TRBJ1-5
CASSLVPGNPLNNNQPQHF
TGTGCCAGCAGCTTAGTGCCAGGGAATCCCCTAAACAACAATCAGCCCCAGCATTTT
>-|TRBV12-1|-|TRBJ2-7
CASTPLERGNEQYF
TGTGCCAGCACCCCCCTCGAAAGGGGTAACGAGCAGTACTTC
>-|TRBV20-1|TRBD1|TRBJ1-1
CSASSGTGSTEAFF
TGCAGTGCTAGTTCCGGGACAGGGTCCACTGAAGCTTTCTTT
>-|TRBV7-2|TRBD2|TRBJ2-1
CASSLLTSGANEQFF
TGTGCCAGCAGCCTGTTGACTAGCGGGGCAAATGAGCAGTTCTTC
>-|TRBV4-1|TRBD1|TRBJ1-5
CASSQGQGNQPQHF
TGCGCCAGCAGCCAGGGACAGGGGAATCAGCCCCAGCATTTT
>many|TRBV24-1|TRBD1|TRBJ1-1
CATSRGRGVNTEAFF
TGTGCCACCTCGAGGGGGCGCGGTGTGAACACTGAAGCTTTCTTT
>-|TRBV15|-|TRBJ1-4
CATSRDSTSPGKLFF
TGTGCCACCAGCAGAGATTCGACCTCCCCAGGCAAACTGTTTTTT
>once|TRBV12-3/TRBV12-4|-|TRBJ2-3
CASTAEGVTQYF
TGTGCCAGCACCGCCGAGGGAGTGACGCAGTATTTT
>-|TRBV27|TRBD2|TRBJ2-4
CASSNSGGVAKNIQYF
TGTGCCAGCAGTAATAGCGGGGGGGTAGCCAAAAACATTCAGTACTTC
>-|TRBV15|TRBD2|TRBJ2-3
CATSSGTSGGADTQYF
TGTGCCACCAGCAGTGGGACTAGCGGGGGGGCAGATACGCAGTATTTT
>-|TRBV19|TRBD1|TRBJ2-2
CASSSFADRATGELFF
TGTGCCAGTAGTTCTTTTGCGGACAGGGCGACCGGGGAGCTGTTTTTT
>-|TRBV2|-|TRBJ1-4
CASSVNGVAGTNEKLFF
TGTGCCAGCAGTGTAAATGGTGTGGCAGGAACTAATGAAAAACTGTTTTTT
>once|TRBV30|-|TRBJ1-5
CAWSPTGGASQHF
TGTGCCTGGAGTCCAACGGGAGGCGCCTCCCAGCATTTT
>-|TRBV3-1/TRBV3-2|TRBD1|TRBJ2-1
CASSLAYRGGNEQFF
TGTGCCAGCAGCCTGGCATACAGGGGTGGCAATGAGCAGTTCTTC
>once|TRBV27|TRBD2|TRBJ2-3
CASSLFGQRGGPVADTQYF
TGTGCCAGCAGTTTATTTGGACAGCGGGGGGGTCCCGTGGCAGATACGCAGTATTTT
>-|TRBV6-2/TRBV6-3|-|TRBJ2-7
CASSQGNEQYF
TGTGCCAGCAGTCAGGGGAACGAGCAGTACTTC
>-|TRBV3-1/TRBV3-2|TRBD2|TRBJ2-1
CASSLFTPALRGGRNEQFF
TGTGCCAGCAGCCTTTTCACCCCTGCTTTGCGGGGGGGTCGCAATGAGCAGTTCTTC
>-|TRBV6-5|-|TRBJ1-2
CASSQDSRQGYGYTF
TGTGCCAGCAGTCAGGACAGCCGGCAGGGCTATGGCTACACCTTC
>-|TRBV6-2/TRBV6-3|-|TRBJ1-2
CASSYYRVNGYTF
TGTGCCAGCAGTTACTACAGGGTGAATGGCTACACCTTC
>-|TRBV5-1|TRBD2|TRBJ2-1
CASSLVPSGGNEQFF
TGCGCCAGCAGCTTGGTTCCTAGCGGGGGAAATGAGCAGTTCTTC
>-|TRBV2|-|TRBJ2-2
CASSVAGGELFF
TGTGCCAGCAGTGTGGCGGGCGGGGAGCTGTTTTTT